This entry describes one T cell receptor beta chain. The sample originates from a study of T cell changes during pregnancy in multiple sclerosis. In germline, CDR1 is SGHTA, CDR2 FQGTGA. CDR3 length equals 15 residues. V was trimmed by 1 base and J by 4 bases, leaving 12 bases between them. Here immunoSEQ multiplex PCR was the method, and the copy in TCRdb shows in-frame clones only, minus some. This sample has fewer than 30,000 clones; approximately 92% occur once, and the top ten carry 0.65% to 0.9%. This sequence was found in a female donor with multiple sclerosis, enrolled in a pregnancy study. Sample: CD4+ T cells from peripheral blood mononuclear cells, taken in the first trimester of pregnancy. The chain recombines TRBV7-3 with TRBJ2-3; D remains unclear. The CDR3 spells CASSLMASPADTQYF. The CDR3 DNA follows: TGTGCCAGCAGCTTAATGGCCTCCCCCGCAGATACGCAGTATTTT. Full variable domain (outside the CDR3, taken from reference TRBV7-3 and TRBJ2-3): GAGVSQTPSNKVTEKGKYVELRCDPISGHTALYWYRQSLGQGPEFLIYFQGTGAADDSGLPNDRFFAVRPEGSVSTLKIQRTERGDSAVYLCASSLMASPADTQYFGPGTRLTVL.